A single sample gave rise to the 5 T cell receptor beta chains below, sequenced in a study of shared clonotypes between healthy human individuals. Assay: immunoSEQ multiplex PCR; the TCRdb copy retains only in-frame clones and omits some. The sample consists of about 2.4 million clones, approximately 94% of them appearing once. The specimen sequenced was naive CD4+ T cells from PBMCs. Described subset: CD45RA+ positively selected. The receptors derive from a young man in good health. Some clones in this sample may be carry-over from other donors' samples.

V usage is TRBV2 and J usage is TRBJ2-2; 10 positions agree with TRBD2. The CDR3 sequence is 17 residues long. Germline V gene lookup returns CDR1 SNHLY and CDR2 FYNNEI. J gave up 5 bases and V 7 bases, and 13 bases lay outside the gene matches. The chain's CDR3 is CASNTVAGGRGTGELFF. CDR3 bases: TGTGCCAGCAACACGGTAGCGGGAGGTCGGGGGACCGGGGAGCTGTTTTTT.

The count of this clone is one. The J gene is TRBJ2-2, the V gene TRBV5-1, with 9 nucleotides matching TRBD2. Germline CDR1 is SGHRS and CDR2 is YFSETQ. V gave up 4 bases and J gave up 6 bases; unmatched junction bases: 4. The CDR3 sequence is 14 residues long. This chain's CDR3 is CASSGGLAPGELFF. Written as DNA, the CDR3 is TGCGCCAGCAGCGGGGGACTAGCTCCCGGGGAGCTGTTTTTT. Full variable domain (remainder filled in from reference TRBV5-1 and TRBJ2-2): KAGVTQTPRYLIKTRGQQVTLSCSPISGHRSVSWYQQTPGQGLQFLFEYFSETQRNKGNFPGRFSGRQFSNSRSEMNVSTLELGDSALYLCASSGGLAPGELFFGEGSRLTVL.

The chain recombines TRBV6-4 with TRBJ1-1; no clear D. CDR3 length: 16 residues. Germline-derived CDR1 and CDR2 are MRHNA and SNTAGT. Trimming shortened V by 6 bases and J by 1 base, and 18 bases separated the two germline ends. CDR3 coding DNA: TGTGCCAGCAGCGAGAATTTTGCGGATGGGAACACTGAAGCTTTCTTT. Protein sequence: CASSENFADGNTEAFF.

This clone showed up just once. The chain uses TRBV6-1 and TRBJ1-3; D is uncertain. CDR1 and CDR2 from the germline V gene are MNHNS and SASEGT. This CDR3 has 16 residues. The V gene lost 2 bases and the J gene lost 0 bases, with 11 bases spanning the gap. The CDR3 DNA reads TGTGCCAGCAGTGAAACCTACTCGAGCTCTGGAAACACCATATATTTT. Translation: CASSETYSSSGNTIYF.

The chain employs TRBV18 and TRBJ2-5, with no clear D. Germline assignment: CDR1 KGHSH and CDR2 LQKENI. The CDR3 is made up of 15 amino acids. V was shortened by 3 bases and J by 4 bases, with 15 bases between the two germline ends. In nucleotides, the CDR3 is TGTGCCAGCTCACCTTACCTCGCTCTCGGAGAGACCCAGTACTTC. Translated, it gives CASSPYLALGETQYF.